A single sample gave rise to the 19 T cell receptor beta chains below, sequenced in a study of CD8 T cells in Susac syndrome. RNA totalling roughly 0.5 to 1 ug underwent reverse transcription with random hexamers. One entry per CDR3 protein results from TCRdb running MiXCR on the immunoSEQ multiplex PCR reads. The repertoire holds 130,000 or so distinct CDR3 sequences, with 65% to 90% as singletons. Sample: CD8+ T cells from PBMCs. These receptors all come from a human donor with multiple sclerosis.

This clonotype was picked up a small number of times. This CDR3 reads CASGRSEAFF. The DNA for the CDR3 is TGTGCCAGCGGACGGAGTGAAGCTTTCTTT. The rearrangement links TRBV6-5 to TRBJ1-1; no definite D call. Germline values: CDR1 MNHEY, CDR2 SVGAGI. This CDR3 has 10 amino acids. V shed 8 bases and J shed 7 bases, with 8 bases lying between them.

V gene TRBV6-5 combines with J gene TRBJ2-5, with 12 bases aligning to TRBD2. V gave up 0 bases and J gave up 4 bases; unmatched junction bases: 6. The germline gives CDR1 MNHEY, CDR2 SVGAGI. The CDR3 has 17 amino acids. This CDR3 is CASSYSPSGGAPETQYF. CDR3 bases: TGTGCCAGCAGTTACTCGCCTAGCGGGGGGGCCCCAGAGACCCAGTACTTC.

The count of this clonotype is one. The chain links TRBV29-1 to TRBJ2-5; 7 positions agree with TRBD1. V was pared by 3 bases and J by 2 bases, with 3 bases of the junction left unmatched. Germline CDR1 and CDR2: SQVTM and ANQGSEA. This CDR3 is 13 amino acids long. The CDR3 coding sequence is TGCAGCGTTGAGTTACAGGGGCAAGAGACCCAGTACTTC. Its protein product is CSVELQGQETQYF. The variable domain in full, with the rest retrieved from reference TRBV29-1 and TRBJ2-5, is SAVISQKPSRDICQRGTSLTIQCQVDSQVTMMFWYRQQPGQSLTLIATANQGSEATYESGFVIDKFPISRPNLTFSTLTVSNMSPEDSSIYLCSVELQGQETQYFGPGTRLLVL.

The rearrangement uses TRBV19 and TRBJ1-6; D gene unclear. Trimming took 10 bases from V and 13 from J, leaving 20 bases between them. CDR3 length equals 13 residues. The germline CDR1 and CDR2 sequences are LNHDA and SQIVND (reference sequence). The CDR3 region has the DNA TGTGCCACCGAGGGCTCCGCGGGTTGGCCCCTCCACTTT. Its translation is CATEGSAGWPLHF.

The CDR3 DNA is TGTGCCTGGAGTCAATCCAATGAGCAGTTCTTC. This gives the protein CAWSQSNEQFF. The V call is TRBV30, the J call TRBJ2-1; no clear D. The CDR3 contains 11 residues. Trimming left V 2 bases short and J 6 bases short, with 5 bases between. Germline V lookup: CDR1 GTSNPN, CDR2 SVGIG (reference sequence).

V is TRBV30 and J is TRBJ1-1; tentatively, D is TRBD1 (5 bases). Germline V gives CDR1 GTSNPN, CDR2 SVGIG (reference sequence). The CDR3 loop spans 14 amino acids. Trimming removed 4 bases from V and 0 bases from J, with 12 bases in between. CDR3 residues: CAWTWGGMNTEAFF. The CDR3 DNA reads TGTGCCTGGACCTGGGGGGGAATGAACACTGAAGCTTTCTTT.

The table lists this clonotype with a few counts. CDR3 region: CASSLGGPGSYEQYF. CDR3 DNA: TGTGCCAGCAGCTTAGGAGGACCCGGCTCCTACGAGCAGTACTTC. The V gene is TRBV7-2, the J gene TRBJ2-7, with D unclear. The CDR3 is made up of 15 amino acids. Looked up from germline, CDR1 is SGHTA and CDR2 is FQGNSA. V shed 1 base and J shed 0 bases, with 10 bases lying between them. Together with reference TRBV7-2 and TRBJ2-7, the CDR3 gives the full variable domain: GAGVSQSPSNKVTEKGKDVELRCDPISGHTALYWYRQSLGQGLEFLIYFQGNSAPDKSGLPSDRFSAERTGGSVSTLTIQRTQQEDSAVYLCASSLGGPGSYEQYFGPGTRLTVT.

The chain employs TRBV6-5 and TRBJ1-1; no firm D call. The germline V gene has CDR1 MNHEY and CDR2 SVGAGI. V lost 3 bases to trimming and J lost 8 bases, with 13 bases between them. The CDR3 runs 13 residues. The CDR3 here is CASSYADYNEAFF. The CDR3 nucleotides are TGTGCCAGCAGTTATGCGGACTACAACGAAGCTTTCTTT.

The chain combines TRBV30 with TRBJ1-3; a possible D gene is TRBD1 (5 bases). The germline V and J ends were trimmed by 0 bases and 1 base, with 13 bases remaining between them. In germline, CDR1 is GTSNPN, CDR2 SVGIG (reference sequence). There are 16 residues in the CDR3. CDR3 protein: CAWSVRLGVSGNTIYF. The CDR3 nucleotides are TGTGCCTGGAGTGTACGGTTAGGGGTGTCTGGAAACACCATATATTTT.

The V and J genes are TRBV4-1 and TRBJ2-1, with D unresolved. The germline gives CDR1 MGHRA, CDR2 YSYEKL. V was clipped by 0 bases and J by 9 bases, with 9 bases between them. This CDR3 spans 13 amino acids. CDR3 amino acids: CASSQDSGSEQFF. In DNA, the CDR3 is TGCGCCAGCAGCCAAGACAGTGGCTCTGAGCAGTTCTTC.

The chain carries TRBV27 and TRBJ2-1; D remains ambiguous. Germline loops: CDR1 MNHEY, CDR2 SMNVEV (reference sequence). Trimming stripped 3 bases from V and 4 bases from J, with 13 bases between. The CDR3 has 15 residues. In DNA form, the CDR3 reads TGTGCCAGCAGTTTTCTGGCGGAACTTTACAATGAGCAGTTCTTC. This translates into CASSFLAELYNEQFF.

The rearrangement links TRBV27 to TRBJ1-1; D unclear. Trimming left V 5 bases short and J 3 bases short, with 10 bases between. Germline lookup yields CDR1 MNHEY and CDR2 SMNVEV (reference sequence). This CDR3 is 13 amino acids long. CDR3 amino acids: CASSTDTHTEAFF. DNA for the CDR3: TGTGCCAGCAGTACTGACACCCACACTGAAGCTTTCTTT.

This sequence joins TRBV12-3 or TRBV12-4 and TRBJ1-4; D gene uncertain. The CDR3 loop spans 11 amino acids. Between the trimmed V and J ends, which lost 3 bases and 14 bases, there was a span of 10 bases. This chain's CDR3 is CASSFGGGLFF. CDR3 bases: TGTGCCAGCAGTTTTGGAGGTGGGCTGTTTTTT.

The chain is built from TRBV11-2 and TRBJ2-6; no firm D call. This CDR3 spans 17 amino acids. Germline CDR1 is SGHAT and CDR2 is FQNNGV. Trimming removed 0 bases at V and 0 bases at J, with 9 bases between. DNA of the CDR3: TGTGCCAGCAGCTTAGATCCTTCAGGCTCTGGGGCCAACGTCCTGACTTTC. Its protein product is CASSLDPSGSGANVLTF. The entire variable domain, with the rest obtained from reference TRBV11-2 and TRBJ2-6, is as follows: EAGVAQSPRYKIIEKRQSVAFWCNPISGHATLYWYQQILGQGPKLLIQFQNNGVVDDSQLPKDRFSAERLKGVDSTLKIQPAKLEDSAVYLCASSLDPSGSGANVLTFGAGSRLTVL.

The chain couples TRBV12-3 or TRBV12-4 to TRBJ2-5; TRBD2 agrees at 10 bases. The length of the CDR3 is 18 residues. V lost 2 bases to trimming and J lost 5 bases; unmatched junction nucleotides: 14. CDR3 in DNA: TGTGCCAGCAGTTTAATGGCTAGCGGGGGCCCCGCGGGGGAGACCCAGTACTTC. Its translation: CASSLMASGGPAGETQYF.

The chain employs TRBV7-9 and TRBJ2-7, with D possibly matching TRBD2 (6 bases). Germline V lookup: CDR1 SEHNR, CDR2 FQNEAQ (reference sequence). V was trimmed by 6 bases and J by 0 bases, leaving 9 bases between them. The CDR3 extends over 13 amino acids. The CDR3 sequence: CASRDGSSYEQYV. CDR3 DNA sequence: TGTGCCAGCAGGGACGGGAGCTCCTACGAGCAGTACGTC.

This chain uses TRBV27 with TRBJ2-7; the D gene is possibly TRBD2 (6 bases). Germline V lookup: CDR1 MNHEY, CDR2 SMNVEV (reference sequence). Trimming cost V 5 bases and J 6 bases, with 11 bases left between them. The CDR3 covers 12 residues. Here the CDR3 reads CASSPRRGEQYF. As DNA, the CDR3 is TGTGCCAGCAGTCCCCGGCGGGGCGAGCAGTACTTC.

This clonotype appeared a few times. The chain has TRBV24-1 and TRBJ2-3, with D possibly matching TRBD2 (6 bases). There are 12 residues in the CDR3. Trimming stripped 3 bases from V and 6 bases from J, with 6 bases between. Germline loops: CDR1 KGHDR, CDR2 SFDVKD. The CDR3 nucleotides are TGTGCCACCAGTGATCGGGGGGATACGCAGTATTTT. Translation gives CATSDRGDTQYF.

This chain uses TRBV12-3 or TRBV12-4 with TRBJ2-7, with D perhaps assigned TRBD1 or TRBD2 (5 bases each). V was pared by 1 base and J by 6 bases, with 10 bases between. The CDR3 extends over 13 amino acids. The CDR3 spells CASSLGGSSEQYV. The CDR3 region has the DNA TGTGCCAGCAGTTTAGGGGGGAGTAGCGAGCAGTACGTC.